This record looks at one T cell receptor beta chain sequence and its context. V lost 9 bases, J lost 7 bases, and 19 bases lay in between. The CDR3 extends over 14 amino acids. Germline CDR1 is SGHRS and CDR2 is YFSETQ. Treatment described: roughly 19 received Ad26.COV2.S at low or high dose, single or two shots; about five received placebo; per-sample allocation not given. Day 63 after the first vaccine or placebo injection was the time point for sampling. The data derive from a study of Ad26.COV2.S vaccination and SARS-CoV-2 variants. Study details: Sample donor was a member of the COV1001 Ad26.COV2.S trial arm. Intramuscular Ad26.COV2.S at 5x10^10 or 1x10^11 viral particles.

The repertoire was sequenced with immunoSEQ multiplex PCR; TCRdb's copy has only in-frame clones and lacks some. Among about 320,000 clones listed, roughly 84% were seen once. This chain links TRBV5-1 with TRBJ2-2; D possibly matches TRBD1 or TRBD2 (5 bases each). The TCR originated in a person aged 18-65 years who received the Ad26.COV2.S COVID-19 vaccine or a placebo. The material was peripheral blood, obtained in a trial of Ad26.COV2.S vaccine versus placebo. The CDR3 DNA follows: TGCGCCACCCAGCCGGGGCCGACGCACGGGGAGCTGTTTTTT. Residues: CATQPGPTHGELFF.